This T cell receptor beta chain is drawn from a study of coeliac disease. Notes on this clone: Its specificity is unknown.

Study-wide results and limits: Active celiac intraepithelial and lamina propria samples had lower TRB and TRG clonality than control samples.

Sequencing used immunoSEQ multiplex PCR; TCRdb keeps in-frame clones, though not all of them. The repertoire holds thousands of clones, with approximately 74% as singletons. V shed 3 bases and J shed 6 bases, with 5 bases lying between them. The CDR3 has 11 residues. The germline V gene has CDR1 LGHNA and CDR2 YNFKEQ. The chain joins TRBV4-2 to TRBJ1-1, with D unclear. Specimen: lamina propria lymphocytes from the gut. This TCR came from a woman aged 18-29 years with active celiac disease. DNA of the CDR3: TGTGCCAGCAGCCACCGTGCTGAAGCTTTCTTT. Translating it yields CASSHRAEAFF.